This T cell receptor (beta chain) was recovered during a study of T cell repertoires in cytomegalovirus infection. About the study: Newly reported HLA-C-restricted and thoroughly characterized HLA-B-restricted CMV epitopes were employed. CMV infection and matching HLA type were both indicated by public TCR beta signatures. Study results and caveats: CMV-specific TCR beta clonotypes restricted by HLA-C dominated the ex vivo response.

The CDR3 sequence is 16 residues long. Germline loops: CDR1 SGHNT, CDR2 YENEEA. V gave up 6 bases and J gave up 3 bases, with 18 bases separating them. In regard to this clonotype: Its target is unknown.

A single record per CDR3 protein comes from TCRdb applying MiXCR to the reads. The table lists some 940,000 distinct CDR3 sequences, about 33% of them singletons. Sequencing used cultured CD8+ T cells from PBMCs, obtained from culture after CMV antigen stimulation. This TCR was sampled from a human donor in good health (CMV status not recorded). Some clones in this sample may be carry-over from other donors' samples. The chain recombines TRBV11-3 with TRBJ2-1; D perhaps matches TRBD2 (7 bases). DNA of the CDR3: TGTGCCAGCAGTTTGGGGAGGGGGGCTAGCTACAATGAGCAGTTCTTC. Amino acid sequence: CASSLGRGASYNEQFF.